This T cell receptor (beta chain) comes out of a study of CD4 and CD8 cells across lung adenocarcinoma regions (dated by TCRdb to about 2018). Some background on the complete study: To look at intratumor heterogeneity in the T cell receptor repertoire, the study compared tumor centers against tumor margins.

The CDR3 measures 15 amino acids from cysteine to phenylalanine. Kept here is only the CDR3 DNA, which spans 45 bases and is read in frame from base 1. According to the germline V gene (reference sequence), CDR1 reads MNHEY and CDR2 reads SMNVEV. As regards this clonotype: Its antigen target is currently unknown. Its ends do not fully match the called genes, so a read error is possible.

Libraries were constructed by PCR. The sample was run on a HiSeq X Ten. TCRdb cleaned the public reads at Q25 with fastp, built clones with MiXCR and kept in-frame beta chains. Each entry merges the rows of one CDR3 protein and shows their most common DNA and genes. This sample has about 9,000 distinct CDR3 sequences in its table, and 46% of those were observed once. 15% to 20% of the sample lies in the top ten. Donors were patients with localized lung adenocarcinoma, a subtype of non-small cell lung cancer. The samples were taken from the margins of localized lung adenocarcinomas. For TCR repertoire analysis, CD4+ T cells from tumor tissue were profiled separately from CD8+ T cells.

The chain was built from TRBV27 and TRBJ2-3; no D gene can be assigned with confidence. The specimen was CD4+ T cells from the margin of a lung tumor. Reading the label with the study, this specimen's cell subset or site is: tumor margin region. The sequence was collected from a female donor with lung adenocarcinoma. The CD4 and CD8 labels of this study may be unreliable. The CDR3 in this case is CASSFRAGATNTQYF. In nucleotides, the sequence is TGTGCCAGCAGTTTCCGGGCAGGTGCCACAAACACGCAGTACTTT.